This T cell receptor beta chain was documented in a study of blood T cell repertoires in COVID-19. For the study at large: The United States, Italy and Spain provided the acute and convalescent COVID-19 samples. T cells, B-cell-depleted T cells, or PBMCs supplied cDNA or gDNA.

As originally analysed: Amplification with reference gene primers provided the estimates of nucleated cell counts. Method: immunoSEQ multiplex PCR; TCRdb's copy keeps in-frame clones and lacks some. V and J calls and clone size follow that table, whereas D and trimming were derived from the DNA. The sample shows 190,000 or so clones, under 85% of them seen only once. CDR3 length equals 14 residues. CDR1 MNHEY and CDR2 SVGAGI come from the germline V gene. The V and J ends lost 5 bases and 6 bases respectively, with 14 bases between them. This rearrangement joins TRBV6-5 to TRBJ1-5; the D is unclear. Sequencing was performed on peripheral blood. This receptor was taken from a woman of 80 years or more with acute or convalescent COVID-19. Here the CDR3 reads CASSPGDPGQPQHF. Here the CDR3 DNA reads TGTGCCAGCAGTCCCGGGGATCCCGGTCAGCCCCAGCATTTT.